This paragraph reports one TCR beta chain. There is no known antigen for this receptor. No qualities accompany the bases; no much larger clone lies one base away. TCRbeta CDR3 regions were amplified from genomic DNA by means of the immunoSEQ Assay, a bias-controlled multiplex PCR. As for the original processing: The number of nucleated cells in each sample was estimated by amplification of reference gene primers within the assay. To quantify the absolute abundance of each unique TCRbeta CDR3 rearrangement, sequence reads were collapsed and filtered. For each sample, productive Simpson clonality was calculated by taking the square root of Simpson's diversity index across productive rearrangements. Here the immuneACCESS table is served through TCRdb, limited to in-frame sequences with V and J called. Missing clones are a known gap in these copies; in checked studies unresolved V genes cover under half, and the rest lacks a known reason. V and J calls and clone size follow that table, whereas D and trimming were derived from the DNA. The sample profile shows some 180,000 clones; about 76% of them were found once. The biggest ten clones account for under 7% of the sample.

This entry belongs to a study of blood T cell repertoires in COVID-19 (TCRdb year 2020). Describing the broader study: Samples covering the acute and convalescent phases of COVID-19 were provided by collaborators in the United States, Italy and Spain. The sample metadata nearly always contained a de-identified subject ID, COVID-19 status, age in years and sex. HLA class I and class II types, where available, came from metadata supplied by the sample provider rather than from assay-based typing. Samples were obtained from the ongoing ImmuneRACE study (first 160 participants) and from over a thousand subjects provided by 6 global collaborators. The prospective study material was composed of cDNA or gDNA derived from T cells, B-cell-depleted T cells, or PBMCs. Deeply sampled blood TCRbeta repertoires from subjects exposed to, actively infected with, or recovered from COVID-19 were included in the dataset. The repertoires were released in a freely available public database intended as a resource for research on the immune response to SARS-CoV-2.

Study-wide findings and limitations: The amount of clinical and demographic metadata varied by source and participant and was provided uncurated.

One collaborating source in Seattle enrolled patients during active infection and followed them longitudinally through the course of disease. Whole blood was collected in K2EDTA tubes by collaborating institutions according to the institutions' own protocols. Collaborator samples were shipped for TCRbeta analysis as frozen whole blood, isolated PBMCs, or DNA extracted from either sample type. CDR1 MGHRA and CDR2 YSYEKL were looked up in the germline V gene. Cut back by 1 base and 4 bases, the V and J ends lie 14 bases apart. From cysteine to phenylalanine, the CDR3 is 15 amino acids long. Only CDR3 DNA remains: 45 bases, in frame from the first base.

Rearrangement joined TRBV4-1 to TRBJ2-7, with a weak D call of TRBD1 (5 bases match). The TCR originated in a woman aged 35 to 49 with COVID-19, enrolled during active disease. The sequencing sample was made of peripheral blood. In nucleotides, the sequence is TGCGCCAGCAGCCAAGTGCTAGGGGTTGGGTACGAGCAGTACTTC. Protein translation: CASSQVLGVGYEQYF.